These 19 T cell receptor beta chains were all obtained from the same sample, sequenced in a study of T-cell memory formation after mild COVID-19. TCRdb reprocessed the 5' RACE reads with MiXCR, giving one entry per CDR3 protein. The top ten clones hold roughly 21% of a sample with approximately 250,000 distinct CDR3 sequences, about a sixth of them seen once. The source material was PBMCs or a T cell subset sorted from them (not recorded which). Source of these receptors: a young man who had mild COVID-19 (a few samples of this study predate the infection). Cell type and time point are not known.

The CDR3 nucleotides read TGCAGTGCTAGCCTAGGCTACGAGCAGTACTTC. Amino acid sequence: CSASLGYEQYF. J is TRBJ2-7 and V is TRBV20-1, with D unclear. The germline CDR1 and CDR2 sequences are DFQATT and SNEGSKA (reference sequence). This CDR3 has 11 amino acids. Trimming removed 3 bases at V and 3 bases at J, with 6 bases between.

This clonotype was seen more than once but under ten times. V gene TRBV5-6 combines with J gene TRBJ2-4; D may be TRBD2 (6 bases). This CDR3 is built from 14 residues. V was trimmed by 4 bases and J by 7 bases, leaving 15 bases between them. Germline V gene sequence: CDR1 SGHDT, CDR2 YYEEEE. CDR3 region: CASSPSVGTNIQYF. The CDR3 DNA reads as TGTGCCAGCAGCCCGTCGGTTGGGACTAACATTCAGTACTTC. Based on the CDR3 plus reference TRBV5-6 and TRBJ2-4, the full variable domain is DAGVTQSPTHLIKTRGQQVTLRCSPKSGHDTVSWYQQALGQGPQFIFQYYEEEERQRGNFPDRFSGHQFPNYSSELNVNALLLGDSALYLCASSPSVGTNIQYFGAGTRLSVL.

The chain joins TRBV6-1 to TRBJ1-2, with D unresolved. The CDR3 loop spans 13 amino acids. Germline CDR1 is MNHNS and CDR2 is SASEGT. Trimming took off 7 bases at V and 4 bases at J, with 13 bases between the two ends. The CDR3 loop is CASIERGPYGYTF. The CDR3 nucleotides read TGTGCCAGCATTGAGCGGGGTCCCTATGGCTACACCTTC.

This sequence joins TRBV10-3 and TRBJ1-6; TRBD1 might be the D (6 bases). CDR3 length equals 16 residues. Trimming stripped 7 bases from V and 0 bases from J, with 13 bases between. The germline V gene encodes CDR1 ENHRY and CDR2 SYGVKD. The CDR3 nucleotides are TGTGCCATCAAAGGGGGAGACAGCTCCTATAATTCACCCCTCCACTTT. The encoded protein is CAIKGGDSSYNSPLHF.

V gene TRBV7-2 combines with J gene TRBJ2-4; 7 nucleotides line up with TRBD2. This CDR3 has 13 residues. V trimming: 3 bases; J trimming: 4 bases; junction bases outside the gene matches: 0. CDR1 is SGHTA and CDR2 is FQGNSA in the germline V gene. The CDR3 is CASSFGGKNIQYF. The CDR3 DNA is TGTGCCAGCAGCTTCGGGGGGAAAAACATTCAGTACTTC.

The chain combines TRBV10-3 with TRBJ1-1, with TRBD1 as a possible D gene (6 bases). This CDR3 spans 14 amino acids. Trimming pared 4 bases from V and 8 bases from J, leaving 17 bases between. Germline lookup yields CDR1 ENHRY and CDR2 SYGVKD. The DNA for the CDR3 is TGTGCCATCAGTGGTGTCAGGGGTAGGTTGGAAGCTTTCTTT. Its protein is CAISGVRGRLEAFF.

V usage is TRBV7-9 and J usage is TRBJ1-2; 9 bases line up with TRBD1. CDR1 SEHNR and CDR2 FQNEAQ come from the germline V gene (reference sequence). The CDR3 covers 17 residues. V gave up 3 bases and J gave up 6 bases; unmatched junction bases: 14. In nucleotides, the CDR3 is TGTGCCAGCAGCTTGGCCCCGGGACAGGGAAGACGGGATGGCTACACCTTC. Protein product: CASSLAPGQGRRDGYTF.

This chain uses TRBV29-1 with TRBJ1-1; D call uncertain. CDR3 size: 12 residues. V was pared by 5 bases and J by 1 base, with 8 bases between. The germline gives CDR1 SQVTM, CDR2 ANQGSEA. The CDR3 sequence: CSVNQQNTEAFF. As DNA, the CDR3 is TGCAGCGTTAATCAGCAGAACACTGAAGCTTTCTTT.

The chain couples TRBV6-5 to TRBJ2-5; perhaps TRBD1 as D (6 bases). This CDR3 contains 16 residues. The V and J ends lost 3 bases and 2 bases respectively, with 16 bases between them. Germline values: CDR1 MNHEY, CDR2 SVGAGI. CDR3 amino acids: CASSYLQGAYQETQYF. The DNA of the CDR3 is TGTGCCAGCAGTTATTTACAGGGAGCTTATCAAGAGACCCAGTACTTC.

The V and J genes are TRBV18 and TRBJ1-3, with D hard to call. CDR1 is KGHSH and CDR2 is LQKENI in the germline V gene. V lost 3 bases, J lost 4 bases, and 16 bases lay in between. The CDR3 consists of 16 residues. DNA for the CDR3: TGTGCCAGCTCACCGCTTGAAGGTACTCCGGGAAACACCATATATTTT. As protein: CASSPLEGTPGNTIYF.

V is TRBV3-1 and J is TRBJ1-6, with no clear D. The V end lost 4 bases, the J end lost 5 bases, and 9 bases lay between the germline ends. This CDR3 comprises 14 residues. CDR1 is LGHDT and CDR2 is YNNKEL in the germline V gene (reference sequence). The CDR3 loop reads CASSPLRDNSPLHF. The CDR3 DNA reads as TGTGCCAGCAGCCCTCTTCGGGATAATTCACCCCTCCACTTT.

V usage is TRBV10-3 and J usage is TRBJ2-5; D not certain. Germline assignment: CDR1 ENHRY and CDR2 SYGVKD. The CDR3 contains 12 residues. The V end was cut by 8 bases, the J end by 2 bases, with 9 bases between. The CDR3 protein is CAIAGTQETQYF. DNA of the CDR3: TGTGCCATCGCTGGAACGCAAGAGACCCAGTACTTC.

The chain recombines TRBV6-2 or TRBV6-3 with TRBJ1-5; tentative D call: TRBD1 (6 bases). Germline CDR1 and CDR2: MNHEY and SVGEGT. V was shortened by 4 bases and J by 6 bases, with 10 bases between the two germline ends. CDR3 size: 13 residues. The CDR3 nucleotides are TGTGCCAGCAGTTGGGGGGCTCGTCAGCCCCAGCATTTT. Its translation: CASSWGARQPQHF.

This chain joins TRBV5-5 and TRBJ1-2; D is unclear. Looked up from germline, CDR1 is SGHKS and CDR2 is YYEKEE (reference sequence). The CDR3 spans 13 residues. V lost 4 bases to trimming and J lost 1 base, with 8 bases between them. As DNA, the CDR3 is TGTGCCAGCAGCCCAACAAGTAACTATGGCTACACCTTC. Translating gives CASSPTSNYGYTF.

The chain has TRBV5-8 and TRBJ1-5, with unresolved D. The CDR3 length is 13 residues. The V gene's germline CDR1 is SGHTS and CDR2 YDEGEE. The V end lost 5 bases, the J end lost 6 bases, and 12 bases lay between the germline ends. The DNA for the CDR3 is TGTGCCAGCAGTTGGACGACGAGTCAGCCCCAGCATTTT. Translating it yields CASSWTTSQPQHF.

The genes are TRBV11-2 and TRBJ2-1; no definite D call. This CDR3 spans 15 amino acids. Germline lookup yields CDR1 SGHAT and CDR2 FQNNGV. The V gene lost 1 base and the J gene lost 3 bases, with 10 bases spanning the gap. For the CDR3, the DNA is TGTGCCAGCAGCTTAGGTTTCCTCCTCTACAATGAGCAGTTCTTC. Protein product: CASSLGFLLYNEQFF.

This chain connects TRBV10-3 to TRBJ2-7; D call uncertain. Deletions cut 0 bases from V and 13 bases from J, with 13 bases between. Per germline, CDR1 ENHRY and CDR2 SYGVKD. CDR3 size: 12 residues. The DNA of the CDR3 is TGTGCCATCAGTGAGTCGACTCTTAAGGGCTACTTC. Residues: CAISESTLKGYF.

This clonotype was counted only a few times. The V call is TRBV19, the J call TRBJ2-1; 10 nucleotides agree with TRBD2. The CDR3 is 15 residues long. The germline CDR1 and CDR2 sequences are LNHDA and SQIVND (reference sequence). The CDR3 DNA reads as TGTGCGAGTTCTAGGACTAGCGGAGAGTACAATGAGCAGTTCTTC. Protein product: CASSRTSGEYNEQFF.

The V and J genes are TRBV7-9 and TRBJ1-5; weak D call: TRBD1 (5 bases). V dropped 2 bases and J dropped 2 bases, with 7 bases sitting between them. The CDR3 spans 14 residues. Germline V gene data show CDR1 as SEHNR and CDR2 as FQNEAQ (reference sequence). CDR3 sequence reads: CASSLSGRNQPQHF. The CDR3 DNA follows: TGTGCCAGCAGCTTATCAGGGCGCAATCAGCCCCAGCATTTT.